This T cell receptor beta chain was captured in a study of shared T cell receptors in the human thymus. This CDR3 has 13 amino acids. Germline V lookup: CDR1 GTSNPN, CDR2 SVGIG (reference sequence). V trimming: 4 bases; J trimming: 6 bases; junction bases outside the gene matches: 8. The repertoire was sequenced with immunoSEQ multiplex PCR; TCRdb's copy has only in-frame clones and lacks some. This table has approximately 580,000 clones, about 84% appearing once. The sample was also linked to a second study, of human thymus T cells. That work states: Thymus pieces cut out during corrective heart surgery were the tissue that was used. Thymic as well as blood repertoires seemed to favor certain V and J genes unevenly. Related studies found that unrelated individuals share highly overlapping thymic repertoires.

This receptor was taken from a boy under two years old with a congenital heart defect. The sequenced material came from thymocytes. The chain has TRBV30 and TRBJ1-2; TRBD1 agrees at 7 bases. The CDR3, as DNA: TGTGCCTGGACCCAACAACAGGGGAATGGCTACACCTTC. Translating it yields CAWTQQQGNGYTF. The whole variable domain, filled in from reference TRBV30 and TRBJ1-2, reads SQTIHQWPATLVQPVGSPLSLECTVEGTSNPNLYWYRQAAGRGLQLLFYSVGIGQISSEVPQNLSASRPQDRQFILSSKKLLLSDSGFYLCAWTQQQGNGYTFGSGTRLTVV.